This T cell receptor beta chain emerged from a study of tumor-infiltrating lymphocytes in oesophageal squamous cell carcinoma. This clonotype came up many times. The CDR3 extends over 16 amino acids. With V trimmed by 0 bases and J by 4 bases, 6 bases remained unmatched. Germline values: CDR1 SGHRS, CDR2 YFSETQ. TCRdb processed the PCR reads anew with MiXCR; each CDR3 protein has one entry. Here the sample spans about 22,000 distinct CDR3 sequences, over 30% being singletons. The chain joins TRBV5-1 to TRBJ2-7; 11 nucleotides match TRBD1. Sequenced: esophageal tumor tissue. This clonotype was obtained from a female donor with esophageal squamous cell carcinoma. In DNA, the CDR3 is TGCGCCAGCAGCTTGGGCGCCGGGACAGGGGGATACGAGCAGTACTTC. The encoded protein is CASSLGAGTGGYEQYF.